This T cell receptor beta chain was documented in a study of blood T cell repertoires in COVID-19. V trimming: 5 bases; J trimming: 0 bases; junction bases outside the gene matches: 11. This CDR3 has 18 residues. The V gene's germline CDR1 is SGHAT and CDR2 FQNNGV. Libraries were prepared by immunoSEQ multiplex PCR; TCRdb keeps only in-frame clonotypes and omits some of them. This table holds approximately 300,000 clones, about 90% found once. The source of this sequence is a woman between 50 and 59 years old who had recovered from COVID-19. The sequenced sample consisted of peripheral blood. The genes are TRBV11-2 and TRBJ2-4; the match to TRBD1 covers 9 bases. CDR3 coding DNA: TGTGCCAGCAGCCCCCGGGGGACAGGGTATATAGCCAAAAACATTCAGTACTTC. This encodes CASSPRGTGYIAKNIQYF.